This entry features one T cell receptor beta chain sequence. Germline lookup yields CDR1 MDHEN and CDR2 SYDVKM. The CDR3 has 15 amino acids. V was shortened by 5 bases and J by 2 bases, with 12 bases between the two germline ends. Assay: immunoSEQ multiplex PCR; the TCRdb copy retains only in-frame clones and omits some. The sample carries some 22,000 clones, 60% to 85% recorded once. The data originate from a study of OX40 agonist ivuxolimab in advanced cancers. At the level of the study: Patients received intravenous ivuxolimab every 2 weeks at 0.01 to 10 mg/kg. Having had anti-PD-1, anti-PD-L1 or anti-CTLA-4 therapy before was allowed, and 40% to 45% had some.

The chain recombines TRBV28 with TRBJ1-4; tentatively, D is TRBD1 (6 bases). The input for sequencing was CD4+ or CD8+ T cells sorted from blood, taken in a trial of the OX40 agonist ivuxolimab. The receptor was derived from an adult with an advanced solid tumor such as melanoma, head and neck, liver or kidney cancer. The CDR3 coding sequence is TGTGCCAGCAGTCGTGCAGGGGCCACTAATGAAAAACTGTTTTTT. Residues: CASSRAGATNEKLFF.